A selection of T cell receptor beta chains follows, all from one sample in a study of naive and memory T cell subsets. A single record per CDR3 protein comes from TCRdb applying MiXCR to the UMI-ligation and nested PCR reads. The top ten hold 1.2% of the sample, which has about 82,000 distinct CDR3 sequences, about 8.2% seen once. What was sequenced was naive CD8+ T cells from blood. These TCRs come from a human donor in good health. The conserved cysteine and the conserved F or W are not part of the CDR3 here.

V gene,CDR3 protein
TRBV29-1,SVSPGQGSVAF
TRBV20-1,SARDEERSSYEQY
TRBV7-2,ASSANRVPLKDTQY
TRBV29-1,SVRETGELF
TRBV19,ASSPTSGSTDTQY
TRBV20-1,SATIGVVNIQY
TRBV20-1,SARDFRGSGYT
TRBV30,AWSEVYAGDTQY
TRBV7-2,ASSPKERRGTDTQY
TRBV7-8,ASSLEDGLATYNEQF
TRBV28,ASSLTGFYGYT
TRBV12-3/TRBV12-4,ASSHQRQGSSYEQY
TRBV6-1,ASSPGTVNQPQH
TRBV7-9,ASSSNKGDRGFYNEQF
TRBV9,ASSVPLAGGPSSLSDTQY
TRBV2,AARLGRYEQY
TRBV6-2/TRBV6-3,ASIDGTGVTGELF
TRBV2,ASTPSWDTTEAF
TRBV10-3,AISPGLAYEQF
TRBV20-1,SARAAGQPLGAGNTIY
TRBV12-3/TRBV12-4,ASSSQNNEQF
TRBV12-3/TRBV12-4,ASKKTGVYEQY
TRBV6-1,ASDRQKWTGGLTGELF
TRBV27,ASGQGYTQY
TRBV10-3,AITFEDTRFPGANVLT
TRBV9,ASSGSPGELF
TRBV6-5,ASSLDPSYEQY
TRBV29-1,SVLAPLVATTEAF
TRBV12-3/TRBV12-4,ASRGDSKGGEQY
TRBV12-3/TRBV12-4,ASSVTGQAYEQY
TRBV6-5,ASSYRGTANTEAF
TRBV28,ASSFAGNGELF
TRBV27,ASSLGPPYEQY
TRBV6-6,ASTEDQTGEDGYT
TRBV7-9,ASSSMPRSAHTDTQY
TRBV5-5,ASSLGQGENIQY
TRBV5-4,ASSAGHSPRQF
TRBV29-1,SVPGGVNTEAF
TRBV7-9,ASSSSGGYNEQF
TRBV28,ASSSEKGTEVTDTQY
TRBV6-1,ASSETGVTYNEQF
TRBV12-3/TRBV12-4,ASSLQGSGGELF
TRBV27,ASSLFSGSTDTQY
TRBV4-1,ASSGRGTSNTGELF
TRBV5-8,ASSPKDRFLTDTQY
TRBV7-9,ASSSATGELF
TRBV19,ASSIGTANTGELF
TRBV5-1,ASKEGNTEAF
TRBV28,ASSYRENQETQY
TRBV12-3/TRBV12-4,ASSLEVENYEQY
TRBV5-6,ASSSARQVNTEAF
TRBV7-3,ASSLGLAGVTDTQY